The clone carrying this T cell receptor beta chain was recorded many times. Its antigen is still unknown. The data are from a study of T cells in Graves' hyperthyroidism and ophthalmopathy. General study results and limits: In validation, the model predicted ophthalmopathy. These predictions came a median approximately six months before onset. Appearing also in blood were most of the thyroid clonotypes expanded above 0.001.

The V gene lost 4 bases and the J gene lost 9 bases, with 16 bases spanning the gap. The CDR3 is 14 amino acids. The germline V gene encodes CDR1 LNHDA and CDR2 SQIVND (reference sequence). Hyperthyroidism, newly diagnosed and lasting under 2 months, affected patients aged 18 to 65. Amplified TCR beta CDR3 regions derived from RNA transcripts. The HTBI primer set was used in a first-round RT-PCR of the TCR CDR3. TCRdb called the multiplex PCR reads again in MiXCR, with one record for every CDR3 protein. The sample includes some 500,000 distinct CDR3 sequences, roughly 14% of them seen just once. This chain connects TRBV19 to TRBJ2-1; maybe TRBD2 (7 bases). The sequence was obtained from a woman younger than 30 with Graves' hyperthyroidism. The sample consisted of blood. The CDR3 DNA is TGTGCCAGTAGTAAAGGGGGGGGCTGGGGTGAGCAGTTCTTC. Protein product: CASSKGGGWGEQFF.